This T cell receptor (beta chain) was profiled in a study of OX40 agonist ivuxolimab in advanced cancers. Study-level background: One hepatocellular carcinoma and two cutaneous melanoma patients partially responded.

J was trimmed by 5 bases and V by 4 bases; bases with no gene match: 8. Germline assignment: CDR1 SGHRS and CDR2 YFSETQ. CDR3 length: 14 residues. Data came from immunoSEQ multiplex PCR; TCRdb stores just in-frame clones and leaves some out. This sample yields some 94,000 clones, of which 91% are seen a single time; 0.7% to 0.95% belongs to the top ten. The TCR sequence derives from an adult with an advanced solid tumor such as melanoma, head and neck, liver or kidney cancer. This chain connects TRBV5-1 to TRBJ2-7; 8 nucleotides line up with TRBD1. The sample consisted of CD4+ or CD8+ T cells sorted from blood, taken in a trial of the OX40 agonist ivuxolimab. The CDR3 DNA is TGCGCCAGCAGCCGCGGACAGGGTTTCGACGAGCAGTACTTC. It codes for CASSRGQGFDEQYF.